Listed below are T cell receptor beta chains from one sample, sequenced in a study of T cell responses to AZD1222 COVID-19 vaccine. The protocol was immunoSEQ multiplex PCR, while the TCRdb copy is restricted to in-frame clones and leaves out a portion. This sample has some 96,000 clones, with around 90% found just once. The input for sequencing was peripheral blood, taken on day 0 of AZD1222 vaccination. These receptors were collected from an adult in good health. Both conserved end residues are trimmed from each CDR3.

V: TRBV5-1
J: TRBJ2-1
CDR3: ASSRLQGSYNEQF

V: TRBV6-5
J: TRBJ2-5
CDR3: ASSLGQGVETQY

V: TRBV12-3/TRBV12-4
J: TRBJ1-5
CDR3: ASSLNQNQPQH

V: TRBV6-5
J: TRBJ1-1
CDR3: ASSYFTSGRTEAF

V: TRBV28
J: TRBJ2-7
CDR3: ASSLPPWGLGWDAEQY

V: TRBV7-3
J: TRBJ2-3
CDR3: ASSLEGGTSTDTQY

V: TRBV9
J: TRBJ1-1
CDR3: ASTMVGPAVEAF

V: TRBV30
J: TRBJ2-2
CDR3: AWSKAGATGELF

V: TRBV5-4
J: TRBJ1-4
CDR3: ASSGGGTTNEKLF

V: TRBV28
J: TRBJ1-2
CDR3: ASSERKGGGYT

V: TRBV19
J: TRBJ1-2
CDR3: ASTVGQVRANYGYT

V: TRBV7-8
J: TRBJ1-5
CDR3: ASRDGTGNQPQH

V: TRBV7-6
J: TRBJ2-5
CDR3: ASSYRTGGQETQY

V: TRBV25-1
J: TRBJ2-7
CDR3: ASRGAPAAYEQY

V: TRBV5-1
J: TRBJ2-2
CDR3: ASSLASANTGELF

V: TRBV29-1
J: TRBJ1-1
CDR3: SVEGDRGDTEAF

V: TRBV28
J: TRBJ1-6
CDR3: ASSLRAWTGDSPLH

V: TRBV28
J: TRBJ1-3
CDR3: ASTMGITGGAYGNTIY

V: TRBV27
J: TRBJ2-7
CDR3: ASRIYLGGGHEQY

V: TRBV28
J: TRBJ1-3
CDR3: ASTPVGARY

V: TRBV2
J: TRBJ1-3
CDR3: ASSEGLRSTIY

V: TRBV7-2
J: TRBJ2-2
CDR3: ASSLLRLAVIGTGELF

V: TRBV10-1
J: TRBJ2-7
CDR3: ASGDREYEQY

V: TRBV18
J: TRBJ1-2
CDR3: ASSPRQGDYGYT

V: TRBV28
J: TRBJ2-5
CDR3: ASSSPGLAGEETQY

V: TRBV10-3
J: TRBJ2-5
CDR3: ATAGTGGQETQY

V: TRBV6-5
J: TRBJ2-3
CDR3: ASSYSWEPGDTQY

V: TRBV11-2
J: TRBJ2-1
CDR3: ASSLVYNNEQF

V: TRBV10-1
J: TRBJ1-1
CDR3: ASKYRGDTEAF

V: TRBV27
J: TRBJ2-1
CDR3: ASSLSTGDNEQF

V: TRBV28
J: TRBJ1-3
CDR3: ASTPPGGRRNTIY

V: TRBV5-1
J: TRBJ1-1
CDR3: ASSLDRLDDMNTEAF

V: TRBV4-2
J: TRBJ1-6
CDR3: ASSQDGGGGSPLH

V: TRBV7-8
J: TRBJ2-5
CDR3: ASSLARETQY

V: TRBV25-1
J: TRBJ1-2
CDR3: ASTQGNDGYT

V: TRBV19
J: TRBJ2-7
CDR3: ASSLGWQGSYEQY